This T cell receptor beta chain was captured by sequencing in a study of early stage breast cancer tumors. Repertoires were generated with immunoSEQ multiplex PCR, while TCRdb's copy carries only in-frame clones and drops some. This sample yields 60,000 to 80,000 clones, of which roughly three quarters are seen a single time; 3.5% belongs to the top ten. CDR1 is SGHRS, CDR2 YFSETQ, per germline. This CDR3 is 15 amino acids long. Trimming shortened V by 0 bases and J by 7 bases, and 17 bases separated the two germline ends. This TCR was recovered from a person aged 60 to 70 with breast cancer. Sequencing was carried out using blood. The J gene is TRBJ2-7, the V gene TRBV5-1; no firm D call. The CDR3 loop is CASSLGLRATKEQYF. The CDR3 DNA reads as TGCGCCAGCAGCTTGGGTTTAAGGGCCACTAAGGAGCAGTACTTC.